This record covers a single T cell receptor (beta chain). The same CDR3 can be traced to other DNA sequences in this sample. Authors' analysis steps: The authors estimated nucleated cell counts from reference gene primer amplification. Assay: immunoSEQ multiplex PCR; the TCRdb copy retains only in-frame clones and omits some. For V, J and clone size, that table is used; D and trimming come from the DNA. The sample shows 200,000 to 250,000 clones, about 88% of them seen only once. These data come from a study of blood T cell repertoires in COVID-19. Study overall: Sample material is recorded as cDNA or gDNA derived from T cells, B-cell-depleted T cells, or PBMCs.

The sample comprised peripheral blood. The clonotype comes from a man in his fifties or sixties with COVID-19, enrolled during active disease.

CDR3 in amino acids: CAWSVGGDNEQFF. In DNA, the CDR3 is TGTGCCTGGAGTGTCGGGGGGGACAATGAGCAGTTCTTC. The rearrangement links TRBV30 to TRBJ2-1; TRBD2 agrees at 8 bases. CDR3 length equals 13 residues. J gave up 5 bases and V 0 bases, and 0 bases lay outside the gene matches. Germline V gene sequence: CDR1 GTSNPN, CDR2 SVGIG (reference sequence).